This T cell receptor beta chain was retrieved from a study of blood T cells in healthy people across ages. The J segment lost 1 base and the V segment lost 7 bases, leaving 8 bases of the junction unmatched. CDR1 SGHKS and CDR2 YYEKEE come from the germline V gene (reference sequence). The CDR3 loop spans 15 amino acids. For the second PCR, which ran for about 7 to 12 cycles, a sample-barcoded 5' primer and a J-beta primer mix were used. Each CDR3 protein gets one entry after TCRdb re-called the 5' RACE reads with MiXCR. Of 1.5 million to 2 million distinct CDR3 sequences in the sample, approximately 28% were seen once. Donors were healthy Caucasian individuals from Russia aged about 6 to 95.

Sequencing was performed on blood. This chain uses TRBV5-5 with TRBJ1-3; 7 bases map to TRBD1. The source of this sequence is a woman between 25 and 40 years old in good health. The CDR3 sequence is CASEGAPGSGNTIYF. The DNA of the CDR3 is TGTGCCAGCGAGGGGGCGCCGGGGTCTGGAAACACCATATATTTT.